This record looks at one T cell receptor beta chain sequence and its context. The sample originates from a study of T-cell memory formation after mild COVID-19. V gave up 11 bases and J gave up 4 bases, with 12 bases separating them. CDR1 and CDR2 (germline): ENHRY, SYGVKD. The CDR3 is 12 residues long. Each CDR3 protein gets one entry after TCRdb re-called the 5' RACE reads with MiXCR. This sample has about 130,000 distinct CDR3 sequences, with roughly 15% found just once. The sequenced sample was PBMCs or a T cell subset sorted from them (not recorded which). This sequence was found in an adult woman who had mild COVID-19 (a few samples of this study predate the infection). Cell type and time point are not known. This sequence joins TRBV10-3 and TRBJ2-1; D may be TRBD1 (6 bases). The CDR3 nucleotides read TGTGCCTCCGGACAGAATTACAATGAGCAGTTCTTC. Translating it yields CASGQNYNEQFF.